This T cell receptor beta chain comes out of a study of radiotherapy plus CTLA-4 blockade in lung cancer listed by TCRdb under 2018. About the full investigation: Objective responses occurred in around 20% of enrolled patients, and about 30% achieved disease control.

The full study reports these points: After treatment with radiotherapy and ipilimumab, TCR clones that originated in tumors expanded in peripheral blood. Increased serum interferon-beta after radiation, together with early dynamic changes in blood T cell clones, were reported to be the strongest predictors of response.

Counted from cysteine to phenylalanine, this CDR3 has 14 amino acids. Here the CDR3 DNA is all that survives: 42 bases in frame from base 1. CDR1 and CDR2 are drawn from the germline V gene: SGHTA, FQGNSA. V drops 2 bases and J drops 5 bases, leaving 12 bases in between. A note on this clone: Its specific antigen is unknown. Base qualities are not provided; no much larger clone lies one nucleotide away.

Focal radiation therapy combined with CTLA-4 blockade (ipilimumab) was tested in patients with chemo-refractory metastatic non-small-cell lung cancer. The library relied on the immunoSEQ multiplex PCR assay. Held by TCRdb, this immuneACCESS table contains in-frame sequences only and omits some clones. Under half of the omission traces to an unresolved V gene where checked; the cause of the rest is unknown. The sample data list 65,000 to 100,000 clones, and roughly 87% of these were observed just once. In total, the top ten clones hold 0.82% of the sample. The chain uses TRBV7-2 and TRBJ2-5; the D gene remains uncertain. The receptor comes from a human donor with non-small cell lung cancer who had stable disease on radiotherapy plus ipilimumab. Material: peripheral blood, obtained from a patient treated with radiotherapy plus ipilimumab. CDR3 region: CASSLSWTQETQYF. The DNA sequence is TGTGCCAGCAGCTTATCGTGGACCCAGGAGACCCAGTACTTC.